This TCR beta chain was profiled in a study of molecular identifiers for immune sequencing clone quantification. Study-level points and caveats: Identical TCR molecules that share a barcode could lead to an underestimation of highly expanded clone sizes. Single-cell amounts of spiked Jurkat TCR RNA were reportedly detectable among some 1 million naive cells.

In its sample, this clonotype was seen many times. Its matching antigen is unknown. Libraries of naive CD8 cells were prepared from approximately 20,000 to 1,000,000 sorted cells using 10%, 30% or 50% RNA. Preparation of the bulk TCR libraries relied on previously described methods and listed TCR primers. TCRdb reanalysed the PCR reads using MiXCR and keeps one entry per CDR3 protein. The data show just under 65,000 distinct CDR3 sequences, about a sixth seen once. There are 14 residues in the CDR3. After removal of 8 bases from V and 6 bases from J, the junction contained 8 bases not matched to a gene.

What was sequenced was naive CD8+ T cells from blood, with Jurkat cell RNA spiked in. As to subset: FACS-sorted CD8+CD4-CCR7+CD45RA+ naive T cells. This sequence originates from a human donor in good health. Some libraries in this study had Jurkat cell RNA spiked in. The gene calls are TRBV5-3 and TRBJ2-7; 13 nucleotides align to TRBD2. TRBV5-3 belongs to the ORF category, with a function that is uncertain. CDR3 in DNA: TGTGCCAGCAGCCGGACTAGCGGGAGTATCGAGCAGTACTTC. This sequence encodes CASSRTSGSIEQYF.